The 19 T cell receptor beta chains given below trace back to one sample, sequenced in a study of blood T cell repertoires in COVID-19. The data were produced by immunoSEQ multiplex PCR, yet TCRdb's version contains in-frame clones alone and is incomplete. The data show 150,000 to 200,000 clones, around 87% seen once. Sequenced input: peripheral blood. The receptor set was obtained from a man aged 35 to 55 with active or convalescent COVID-19.

CDR3 protein: CASSRGISGNQPQHF. The CDR3 nucleotides are TGTGCCAGCAGTCGGGGTATTAGCGGCAATCAGCCCCAGCATTTT. This rearrangement joins TRBV28 to TRBJ1-5; D is uncertain. The CDR3 sequence is 15 residues long. Trimming shortened V by 5 bases and J by 2 bases, and 13 bases separated the two germline ends. The V gene's germline CDR1 is MDHEN and CDR2 SYDVKM. Full variable domain (missing parts from reference TRBV28 and TRBJ1-5): DVKVTQSSRYLVKRTGEKVFLECVQDMDHENMFWYRQDPGLGLRLIYFSYDVKMKEKGDIPEGYSVSREKKERFSLILESASTNQTSMYLCASSRGISGNQPQHFGDGTRLSIL.

V gene TRBV4-1 combines with J gene TRBJ2-7; 7 bases agree with TRBD2. This CDR3 has 15 amino acids. The V segment lost 2 bases and the J segment 0 bases; nucleotides outside the gene matches: 4. The V gene's germline CDR1 is MGHRA and CDR2 YSYEKL. CDR3 bases: TGCGCCAGCAGCCAACTGGGGGGGAGCTCCTACGAGCAGTACTTC. Residues: CASSQLGGSSYEQYF.

This clone was counted a single time. The V gene is TRBV2, the J gene TRBJ1-2; D gene ambiguous. The CDR3 is 10 amino acids. The V gene lost 5 bases and the J gene lost 8 bases, with 6 bases spanning the gap. The V gene's germline CDR1 is SNHLY and CDR2 FYNNEI. In DNA, the CDR3 is TGTGCCAGCAGTCCCGTGGGCTACACCTTC. Translation: CASSPVGYTF.

This clone came up a few times. This chain links TRBV6-5 with TRBJ1-2; D is ambiguous. In germline, CDR1 is MNHEY, CDR2 SVGAGI. The CDR3 is made up of 13 amino acids. Trimming removed 6 bases at V and 0 bases at J, with 8 bases between. CDR3 DNA sequence: TGTGCCAGCAGATCCGGGACTAACTATGGCTACACCTTC. Amino acid sequence: CASRSGTNYGYTF.

The CDR3 nucleotides read TGTGCCAGCAGCGTAGACTACACCTTCGTCGGGCAGTTCTTC. It yields the protein CASSVDYTFVGQFF. The gene calls are TRBV9 and TRBJ2-1; no reliable D call. V lost 0 bases and J lost 12, with 16 bases in between. Looked up from germline, CDR1 is SGDLS and CDR2 is YYNGEE. The CDR3 extends over 14 amino acids.

The chain has TRBV6-2 or TRBV6-3 and TRBJ2-7, with D possibly matching TRBD2 (6 bases). The V and J ends lost 5 bases and 6 bases respectively, with 14 bases between them. The CDR3 has 13 amino acids. The germline V gene has CDR1 MNHEY and CDR2 SVGEGT. The CDR3 is CASSLAGGREQYF. For the CDR3, the DNA is TGTGCCAGCAGTCTCGCCGGGGGTCGCGAGCAGTACTTC.

The gene calls are TRBV25-1 and TRBJ1-2; 7 bases line up with TRBD1. The trim removed 5 bases at V and 4 bases at J, leaving 1 base unmatched. The CDR3 length is 12 residues. CDR1 MGHDK and CDR2 SYGVNS come from the germline V gene. CDR3 in amino acids: CASSRTGYGYTF. For the CDR3, the DNA is TGTGCCAGCAGTCGGACAGGCTATGGCTACACCTTC.

V is TRBV23-1 and J is TRBJ2-5; 7 bases are a match to TRBD1. TRBV23-1 is labeled an ORF, and its function is uncertain. V shed 8 bases and J 2 bases; nucleotides not matched to a gene: 8. This CDR3 comprises 14 residues. CDR3: CASVYRGSQETQYF. The CDR3 region has the DNA TGCGCCAGCGTATACAGGGGCTCGCAAGAGACCCAGTACTTC.

CDR3 residues: CATSSTGGGGVSPLHF. CDR3 bases: TGTGCCACCAGCAGTACAGGTGGCGGGGGGGTTTCACCCCTCCACTTT. The chain employs TRBV15 and TRBJ1-6, with a tentative D call TRBD1 (5 bases). Germline values: CDR1 LNHNV, CDR2 YYDKDF (reference sequence). The CDR3 spans 16 residues. V was trimmed by 3 bases and J by 9 bases, leaving 18 bases between them.

V is TRBV6-2 or TRBV6-3 and J is TRBJ2-1; 12 bases are a match to TRBD2. V lost 2 bases, J lost 6 bases, and 5 bases stayed unmatched. The CDR3 covers 16 residues. CDR1 MNHEY and CDR2 SVGEGT come from the germline V gene. The CDR3 DNA reads TGTGCCAGCAGTTACCCCGGACTAGCGGGGTTCAATGAGCAGTTCTTC. Amino acids: CASSYPGLAGFNEQFF.

The chain is built from TRBV4-3 and TRBJ1-2; possible D gene TRBD1, 6 bases. Looked up from germline, CDR1 is LGHNA and CDR2 is YSLEER. The ends were cut back, 0 bases at V and 5 bases at J, with 13 bases in the middle. The length of the CDR3 is 15 residues. The CDR3 sequence is CASSQERGGRYGYTF. CDR3 sequence (DNA): TGCGCCAGCAGCCAAGAGAGGGGGGGAAGGTATGGCTACACCTTC.

The chain links TRBV5-5 to TRBJ2-2; TRBD1 aligns across 10 bases. This CDR3 contains 15 residues. The V and J ends lost 4 bases and 8 bases, in that order; junction bases with no gene match: 8. Germline CDR1 is SGHKS and CDR2 is YYEKEE (reference sequence). Here the CDR3 reads CASSTPGTGVGELFF. DNA for the CDR3: TGTGCCAGCAGCACGCCCGGGACAGGGGTAGGGGAGCTGTTTTTT.

This clone appeared a single time. In DNA form, the CDR3 reads TGTGCCAGCAGTTTAAACCCAGGGTCGGCCTCGATCTATGGCTACACCTTC. Translating gives CASSLNPGSASIYGYTF. The V call is TRBV27, the J call TRBJ1-2, with a possible D match to TRBD1 (5 bases). CDR3 length equals 17 residues. The V end was cut by 2 bases, the J end by 4 bases, with 20 bases between. CDR1 and CDR2 (germline): MNHEY, SMNVEV (reference sequence).

This chain uses TRBV6-1 with TRBJ2-7; 10 nucleotides line up with TRBD1. The CDR3 consists of 15 residues. V shed 2 bases, J shed 3 bases, and the junction held 4 bases outside the gene matches. In germline, CDR1 is MNHNS, CDR2 SASEGT. CDR3 nucleotides: TGTGCCAGCAGTGAACTGGGACAGGGGCGCTACGAGCAGTACTTC. Protein: CASSELGQGRYEQYF.

The V and J genes are TRBV6-5 and TRBJ1-5; D is uncertain. CDR3 size: 14 residues. V lost 6 bases to trimming and J lost 1 base, with 10 bases between them. Germline V lookup: CDR1 MNHEY, CDR2 SVGAGI. The CDR3 sequence is CASRIPGSNQPQHF. DNA for the CDR3: TGTGCCAGCAGAATCCCGGGAAGCAATCAGCCCCAGCATTTT.

The rearrangement joins TRBV7-2 to TRBJ2-2; perhaps TRBD1 as D (5 bases). CDR1 SGHTA and CDR2 FQGNSA come from the germline V gene. V was cut by 2 bases and J by 1 base, with 8 bases left in between. The CDR3 consists of 15 residues. The CDR3 DNA is TGTGCCAGCAGCTTAACCCAGGGGAACACCGGGGAGCTGTTTTTT. Amino acid sequence: CASSLTQGNTGELFF. Variable domain in full (rest from reference TRBV7-2 and TRBJ2-2): GAGVSQSPSNKVTEKGKDVELRCDPISGHTALYWYRQSLGQGLEFLIYFQGNSAPDKSGLPSDRFSAERTGGSVSTLTIQRTQQEDSAVYLCASSLTQGNTGELFFGEGSRLTVL.

The V call is TRBV11-2, the J call TRBJ1-3, with D possibly being TRBD1 (5 bases). V was shortened by 5 bases and J by 1 base, with 12 bases between the two germline ends. This CDR3 is built from 15 residues. CDR1 is SGHAT, CDR2 FQNNGV, per germline. The CDR3 reads CASSPSGGSGNTIYF. The CDR3 DNA reads as TGTGCCAGCAGCCCGAGCGGGGGGTCTGGAAACACCATATATTTT.

In its sample, this clone was seen once. This chain uses TRBV6-6 with TRBJ2-3, with TRBD2 identical over 7 bases. Trimming removed 5 bases from V and 5 bases from J; junction bases left unmatched: 13. Germline CDR1 is MNHNY and CDR2 is SVGAGI (reference sequence). The CDR3 consists of 16 residues. Here the CDR3 DNA reads TGTGCCAGCAGTGCCGCTATGAGCGGGGCAGGAGATACGCAGTATTTT. Amino acid sequence: CASSAAMSGAGDTQYF.

This clone showed up just once. CDR3 nucleotide sequence: TGTGCCAGCAGCTTAGCGGGCGCAGGGGGCAACTATGGCTACACCTTC. Protein sequence: CASSLAGAGGNYGYTF. The rearrangement joins TRBV7-8 to TRBJ1-2; 8 bases agree with TRBD1. The CDR3 contains 16 residues. Germline trimming cut 0 bases from V and 2 bases from J; bases unmatched to any gene: 5. The germline V gene encodes CDR1 SGHVS and CDR2 FQNEAQ.